What follows is one T cell receptor (beta chain) and its context. The sample is drawn from a study of blood T cell repertoires in COVID-19. Across the study: Sites across the United States, Italy and Spain contributed samples from acute and convalescent COVID-19. Nucleic acid was either cDNA or gDNA, and it came from T cells, B-cell-depleted T cells, or PBMCs.

The germline gives CDR1 SGHNT, CDR2 YYREEE (reference sequence). The CDR3 has 15 residues. V shed 3 bases and J 4 bases; nucleotides not matched to a gene: 7. In the original workflow: How many nucleated cells were present was estimated from reference gene primer amplification. Generated by immunoSEQ multiplex PCR, the TCRdb table keeps only in-frame clones and is missing some. V and J calls and clone size are those listed in that table; D and trimming were worked out from the DNA. The data show more than 10,000 clones, with approximately 91% seen just once and roughly 27% held by the top ten. The TCR comes from a woman between 65 and 79 years old with active COVID-19. The chain couples TRBV5-4 to TRBJ2-7; 10 bases are shared with TRBD2. The sequenced sample consisted of peripheral blood. CDR3 in DNA: TGTGCCAGCAGCTCCGGGACTAGCGAATATTACGAGCAGTACTTC. The encoded protein is CASSSGTSEYYEQYF. Filled out from reference TRBV5-4 and TRBJ2-7, the complete variable domain reads ETGVTQSPTHLIKTRGQQVTLRCSSQSGHNTVSWYQQALGQGPQFIFQYYREEENGRGNFPPRFSGLQFPNYSSELNVNALELDDSALYLCASSSGTSEYYEQYFGPGTRLTVT.